This T cell receptor (beta chain) is drawn from a study of control samples from healthy donors and cancer patients (TCRdb year 2020). Remarks on this clone: The specificity of this receptor is unknown. No clone much larger than this one lies a single base away; base qualities are absent.

Looking up the germline V gene yields CDR1 ENHRY and CDR2 SYGVKD. Unmatched junction bases come to 9, with V trimmed by 7 bases and J by 5 bases. The CDR3 holds 14 amino acids from the cysteine to the phenylalanine. The only DNA kept is the CDR3, 42 bases in frame from the first base. Libraries were made using the immunoSEQ multiplex PCR assay. Entries here come from immuneACCESS through TCRdb and include only in-frame sequences with V and J called. Some clones fail to appear in such tables; in the studies checked, an unresolved V gene covers under half of the shortfall, and the cause of the remainder is unknown. The sample table lists about 35,000 clones, approximately 86% of them with a count of one. Jointly, the top ten make up 1.5% to 2% of the sample.

This TCR was sampled from a woman aged 40-49 years with lung cancer. The rearranged segments are TRBV10-3 and TRBJ1-1, with 8 central nucleotides matching TRBD1. The sequencing input was PBMCs. The DNA sequence follows: TGTGCCATCAAGGCAGGGGGCAGTAGTACTGAAGCTTTCTTT. Its product reads: CAIKAGGSSTEAFF.